A single sample is the source of the 22 T cell receptor beta chains below, sequenced in a study of OX40 agonist ivuxolimab in advanced cancers. The assay was immunoSEQ multiplex PCR, and TCRdb's table has in-frame clones only and misses some. The data hold around 50,000 clones, with 70% to 90% observed a single time. Sample: CD4+ or CD8+ T cells sorted from blood, taken in a trial of the OX40 agonist ivuxolimab. The source is an adult with an advanced solid tumor such as melanoma, head and neck, liver or kidney cancer.

This chain uses TRBV5-4 with TRBJ1-4; weak D call: TRBD1 (5 bases). CDR3 size: 15 residues. With 0 bases removed from V and 6 bases from J, the gap between germline ends came to 12 bases. Germline CDR1 reads SGHNT; CDR2 reads YYREEE (reference sequence). Here the CDR3 reads CASSLAREGDEKLFF. The CDR3 bases are TGTGCCAGCAGCTTGGCCCGGGAAGGGGATGAAAAACTGTTTTTT.

The chain joins TRBV11-2 to TRBJ2-5, with D tentatively TRBD1 (6 bases). Looked up from germline, CDR1 is SGHAT and CDR2 is FQNNGV. Trimming shortened V by 5 bases and J by 5 bases, and 12 bases separated the two germline ends. The length of the CDR3 is 13 residues. The CDR3 nucleotides are TGTGCCAGCAGCATAGGGGGACGGGAGACCCAGTACTTC. Translating gives CASSIGGRETQYF.

This chain's CDR3 is CASSEVWGNEKLFF. The CDR3, as DNA: TGTGCCAGCAGTGAGGTTTGGGGAAATGAAAAACTGTTTTTT. V gene TRBV6-1 combines with J gene TRBJ1-4; no firm D call. Trimming stripped 3 bases from V and 5 bases from J, with 10 bases between. Germline V gene sequence: CDR1 MNHNS, CDR2 SASEGT. CDR3 length equals 14 residues.

The V gene is TRBV5-5, the J gene TRBJ1-1; D is unresolved. Germline V lookup: CDR1 SGHKS, CDR2 YYEKEE (reference sequence). Trimming left V 7 bases short and J 5 bases short, with 21 bases between. This CDR3 has 15 residues. The CDR3 sequence is CASCSQLRVETEAFF. The CDR3 DNA follows: TGTGCCAGCTGTAGTCAACTTCGGGTTGAGACTGAAGCTTTCTTT. Full variable domain (rest looked up from reference TRBV5-5 and TRBJ1-1): DAGVTQSPTHLIKTRGQQVTLRCSPISGHKSVSWYQQVLGQGPQFIFQYYEKEERGRGNFPDRFSARQFPNYSSELNVNALLLGDSALYLCASCSQLRVETEAFFGQGTRLTVV.

The rearrangement links TRBV4-2 to TRBJ1-2, with D possibly being TRBD1 (5 bases). The V end lost 0 bases, the J end lost 2 bases, and 10 bases lay between the germline ends. This CDR3 is 15 amino acids long. Germline-derived CDR1 and CDR2 are LGHNA and YNFKEQ. CDR3 sequence (DNA): TGTGCCAGCAGCCAAGATTATAACAGGAACTATGGCTACACCTTC. Residues: CASSQDYNRNYGYTF.

V and J are TRBV5-1 and TRBJ2-7, with 11 bases fitting TRBD1. The CDR3 is made up of 16 amino acids. V gave up 0 bases and J gave up 3 bases; unmatched junction bases: 5. Germline CDR1 and CDR2: SGHRS and YFSETQ. The CDR3 here is CASSLAGGTGGYEQYF. CDR3 DNA sequence: TGCGCCAGCAGCTTGGCCGGGGGGACAGGGGGCTACGAGCAGTACTTC.

The chain combines TRBV5-4 with TRBJ2-2; TRBD2 agrees at 13 bases. Trimming cost V 4 bases and J 4 bases; bases outside gene matches: 10. Germline-derived CDR1 and CDR2 are SGHNT and YYREEE (reference sequence). The CDR3 totals 18 residues. The CDR3 region is CASSGELAGGPGTGELFF. The CDR3 nucleotides read TGTGCCAGCAGCGGAGAACTAGCGGGGGGGCCCGGCACCGGGGAGCTGTTTTTT.

The chain employs TRBV19 and TRBJ1-5, with D maybe TRBD1 (5 bases). Deletions cut 6 bases from V and 1 base from J, with 19 bases between. Germline values: CDR1 LNHDA, CDR2 SQIVND (reference sequence). The CDR3 has 17 residues. CDR3 amino acids: CASSNPWRQGSNQPQHF. CDR3 coding DNA: TGTGCCAGTAGCAACCCCTGGAGGCAGGGAAGCAATCAGCCCCAGCATTTT. Drawing the rest from reference TRBV19 and TRBJ1-5, the complete variable domain is DGGITQSPKYLFRKEGQNVTLSCEQNLNHDAMYWYRQDPGQGLRLIYYSQIVNDFQKGDIAEGYSVSREKKESFPLTVTSAQKNPTAFYLCASSNPWRQGSNQPQHFGDGTRLSIL.

The V gene is TRBV11-2, the J gene TRBJ1-5; TRBD1 might be the D (5 bases). Trimming removed 3 bases from V and 1 base from J, with 13 bases in between. The CDR3 is 16 residues long. Germline assignment: CDR1 SGHAT and CDR2 FQNNGV. The CDR3 nucleotides are TGTGCCAGCAGCTTGGCCTTACAGGTCAGCAATCAGCCCCAGCATTTT. Translating gives CASSLALQVSNQPQHF. Full variable domain (missing parts from reference TRBV11-2 and TRBJ1-5): EAGVAQSPRYKIIEKRQSVAFWCNPISGHATLYWYQQILGQGPKLLIQFQNNGVVDDSQLPKDRFSAERLKGVDSTLKIQPAKLEDSAVYLCASSLALQVSNQPQHFGDGTRLSIL.

A single count supports this clone. The genes are TRBV7-7 and TRBJ2-3; no reliable D call. Per germline, CDR1 SSHAT and CDR2 FNYEAQ (reference sequence). Between the trimmed V and J ends, which lost 2 bases and 2 bases, there was a span of 11 bases. This CDR3 is built from 15 residues. CDR3 protein: CASSLRPTYTDTQYF. The CDR3 DNA follows: TGTGCCAGCAGCTTACGGCCAACATACACAGATACGCAGTATTTT.

In its sample, this clone was seen a few times. This chain connects TRBV10-1 to TRBJ1-6; 7 bases align to TRBD1. The germline gives CDR1 WNHNN, CDR2 SYGVQD (reference sequence). Losses at the gene ends were 8 bases for V and 10 bases for J; bases not matched to a gene: 8. The CDR3 has 13 amino acids. The CDR3 bases are TGCGCCAGCCTTGGGACAGTGGAATCACCCCTCCACTTT. This gives the protein CASLGTVESPLHF.

In this sample, this clone turned up a few times. The rearrangement uses TRBV6-6 and TRBJ2-4; D unresolved. The V end lost 6 bases, the J end lost 8 bases, and 20 bases lay between the germline ends. Germline V gene data show CDR1 as MNHNY and CDR2 as SVGAGI (reference sequence). The length of the CDR3 is 15 residues. CDR3 protein: CASRPHANIGDIQYF. DNA for the CDR3: TGTGCCAGCAGACCACATGCCAATATTGGGGACATTCAGTACTTC.

The rearrangement joins TRBV28 to TRBJ1-2; TRBD1 might be the D (6 bases). Trimming removed 5 bases at V and 5 bases at J, with 18 bases between. CDR1 and CDR2 (germline): MDHEN, SYDVKM. CDR3 length: 15 residues. In DNA form, the CDR3 reads TGTGCCAGCAGTCCCCCCACGGGACACGAGTATGGCTACACCTTC. Amino acid sequence: CASSPPTGHEYGYTF.

This clone was seen only once. This chain uses TRBV7-9 with TRBJ1-4, with 9 bases that match TRBD1. Unmatched junction bases numbered 9, after V lost 5 bases and J lost 14 bases. CDR1 and CDR2 (germline): SEHNR, FQNEAQ (reference sequence). The CDR3 extends over 13 amino acids. The CDR3 spells CASSGTGRTSLFF. The CDR3 region has the DNA TGTGCCAGCAGCGGGACAGGGAGGACCTCTCTGTTTTTT.

This clone was recorded once. The sample holds other DNA sequences that translate to the same CDR3. J is TRBJ2-3 and V is TRBV4-1; D might be TRBD1 or TRBD2, each matching 5 bases. CDR1 is MGHRA, CDR2 YSYEKL, per germline. The CDR3 has 14 residues. Between the trimmed V and J ends, which lost 3 bases and 6 bases, there was a span of 13 bases. The chain's CDR3 is CASSQGPVTDTQYF. CDR3 in DNA: TGCGCCAGCAGCCAGGGACCGGTAACGGATACGCAGTATTTT.

This clone has a handful of counts. The chain employs TRBV6-5 and TRBJ2-7, with 8 bases fitting TRBD1. Germline V gene lookup returns CDR1 MNHEY and CDR2 SVGAGI. Trimming cost V 10 bases and J 3 bases; bases outside gene matches: 14. The CDR3 loop spans 15 amino acids. The CDR3 nucleotides are TGTGCCATTAGCTCCGTTCGACAGGGGATCTACGAGCAGTACTTC. This translates into CAISSVRQGIYEQYF.

The chain recombines TRBV10-3 with TRBJ1-4, with unresolved D. V lost 0 bases, J lost 8 bases, and 13 bases lay in between. Per germline, CDR1 ENHRY and CDR2 SYGVKD. The CDR3 consists of 15 residues. The CDR3 DNA is TGTGCCATCAGTGAGTCACTGGGCTTGGGGGAAAAACTGTTTTTT. Amino acid sequence: CAISESLGLGEKLFF.

V is TRBV5-1 and J is TRBJ2-3; 9 bases line up with TRBD2. This CDR3 region has 15 residues. V lost 2 bases, J lost 6 bases, and 7 bases stayed unmatched. Germline CDR1 is SGHRS and CDR2 is YFSETQ. This CDR3 is CASSFLAGAGDTQYF. Here the CDR3 DNA reads TGCGCCAGCAGCTTTTTAGCGGGGGCCGGGGATACGCAGTATTTT.

The chain employs TRBV11-3 and TRBJ2-5, with D perhaps TRBD1 (5 bases). This CDR3 has 13 amino acids. Germline V gene sequence: CDR1 SGHNT, CDR2 YENEEA. The V gene lost 5 bases and the J gene lost 5 bases, with 12 bases spanning the gap. CDR3 nucleotide sequence: TGTGCCAGCAGCCCCAGGGTTTCGGAGACCCAGTACTTC. Translating it yields CASSPRVSETQYF.

The V call is TRBV19, the J call TRBJ1-1; D uncertain. Trimming took off 3 bases at V and 0 bases at J, with 8 bases between the two ends. The CDR3 loop spans 14 amino acids. Germline V lookup: CDR1 LNHDA, CDR2 SQIVND (reference sequence). The DNA for the CDR3 is TGTGCCAGTAGTATCGAAAGACTGAACACTGAAGCTTTCTTT. Protein product: CASSIERLNTEAFF.

The V call is TRBV10-1, the J call TRBJ2-3, with a possible D match to TRBD2 (5 bases). The CDR3 has 16 residues. Deletions cut 0 bases from V and 5 bases from J, with 15 bases between. CDR1 and CDR2 (germline): WNHNN, SYGVQD (reference sequence). The CDR3 region is CASSESGSRGGDTQYF. As DNA, the CDR3 is TGCGCCAGCAGTGAGTCTGGCTCCCGGGGTGGAGATACGCAGTATTTT.

The chain uses TRBV2 and TRBJ2-5, with 13 nucleotides matching TRBD2. V was clipped by 3 bases and J by 2 bases; unmatched bases: 3. The V gene's germline CDR1 is SNHLY and CDR2 FYNNEI. CDR3 length: 16 amino acids. The CDR3 is CASSDGLAGAQETQYF. CDR3 nucleotides: TGTGCCAGCAGTGACGGACTAGCGGGGGCTCAAGAGACCCAGTACTTC.